These T cell receptor beta chains were read from a single sample in a study of T cell changes during pregnancy in multiple sclerosis. The method was immunoSEQ multiplex PCR; TCRdb's version includes in-frame clones alone and lacks a portion of them. Of 65,000 to 80,000 clones listed, just over 90% are singletons. Source: CD4+ T cells from peripheral blood mononuclear cells, taken before pregnancy. The receptors here all came from a female donor with multiple sclerosis, enrolled in a pregnancy study. CDR3s leave out the opening cysteine and the closing phenylalanine or tryptophan.

j_call v_call cdr3_aa
TRBJ1-1 TRBV30 AWSEGGDTEAF
TRBJ2-1 TRBV7-3 ASSSRLAGGPGEQF
TRBJ2-7 TRBV28 ASSHRGLSYEQY
TRBJ2-2 TRBV7-9 ASYRGAGGITGELF
TRBJ1-4 TRBV5-6 ASSLPAGGNEKLF
TRBJ2-3 TRBV30 AVGLAGGLETDTQY
TRBJ2-1 TRBV7-2 ASSLASSYNEQF
TRBJ2-2 TRBV19 ASSIQVYGNRANTGELF
TRBJ2-5 TRBV2 ASSQRRAGGETQY
TRBJ1-1 TRBV10-3 AISSTGGTEAF
TRBJ1-2 TRBV7-8 ASSFGTGTGGNYGYT
TRBJ2-2 TRBV5-4 ASSLDPRDTGELF
TRBJ1-4 TRBV7-8 ASSLELGAGEKLF
TRBJ2-2 TRBV5-1 ASSLGQGPGELF
TRBJ2-2 TRBV5-1 ASTNSQTEHTGELF
TRBJ1-2 TRBV29-1 SVGYSEYGYT
TRBJ1-5 TRBV19 ASNRPGTGNQPQH
TRBJ2-7 TRBV10-1 ASSRDRGVEQY
TRBJ1-1 TRBV14 ASSQVVPGQGGTEAF
TRBJ1-4 TRBV2 ASKGQATNEKLF
TRBJ1-3 TRBV4-1 ASSQAPLGRVGNTIY
TRBJ2-3 TRBV2 ATRQDRASDTQY
TRBJ2-1 TRBV5-1 ASSLGQGAGEQF
TRBJ2-7 TRBV4-2 ASSRGGDASYEQY
TRBJ1-5 TRBV19 ASRGGLSAQPQH
TRBJ1-1 TRBV9 ASSVATGTGEFYDTEAF
TRBJ2-2 TRBV7-3 ASSLTPGQANTGELF
TRBJ1-2 TRBV5-3 ARSSGTGDGYT
TRBJ2-1 TRBV12-5 ASAMRGTGQRDEQF
TRBJ2-5 TRBV5-1 ASSLGGRETQY
TRBJ1-5 TRBV7-2 ASSLVGRGAYQPQH
TRBJ2-1 TRBV28 ASSLSSRLDEQF
TRBJ2-7 TRBV5-1 ASSLIGHEQY
TRBJ1-5 TRBV7-9 ASSSIAGNQPQH
TRBJ1-1 TRBV19 ASSPVTNTEAF
TRBJ1-1 TRBV27 ASSYVRNTEAF
TRBJ1-1 TRBV5-1 ASSFVAGGGNTEAF
TRBJ1-1 TRBV5-1 ASSLEGREAF
TRBJ2-6 TRBV29-1 SVFSSGANVLT
TRBJ2-5 TRBV11-3 ASRTAGLAGPPEETQY
TRBJ1-5 TRBV19 ASSSGTGRNQPQH
TRBJ2-7 TRBV6-1 ASSVRASGGMYEQY
TRBJ1-5 TRBV6-1 ASSEVFRGRLNNQPQH